Detailed here is one TCR beta chain. This clonotype was seen ten or more times. It lacks a known antigen. No much larger clone exists at a distance of one base, and base qualities are not known. The data originate from a study of T cells in Graves' hyperthyroidism and ophthalmopathy (dated 2019 in TCRdb). For context, the study as a whole: Peripheral blood was sampled at the time of initial diagnosis, prior to any treatment. To identify TCR V-J signatures that set the groups apart, the researchers used a discovery cohort of approximately 98 patients, made up of around 42 with Graves' ophthalmopathy and about 59 with stable Graves' hyperthyroidism. Prospective prediction of ophthalmopathy was tested in an independent validation cohort consisting of 18 hyperthyroidism patients and approximately 16 patients who later progressed to ophthalmopathy. The approximately 98 discovery patients were randomly divided into training and test sets at a 7:3 ratio. The study also compared thyroid tissue and blood T-cell repertoires from several Graves' hyperthyroidism patients. Following sampling, methimazole starting at 30 mg daily was given to hyperthyroidism patients, and high-dose intravenous methylprednisolone was given to ophthalmopathy patients. The paper describes TCR Vbeta CDR3 sequencing of roughly 130 peripheral blood samples, made up of roughly 45 ophthalmopathy patients, roughly 72 hyperthyroidism patients and around 17 progressor patients.

In the ophthalmopathy patients, disease was moderately to severely active, with a Clinical Activity Score of 3 or more, a NOSPECS grade of 4 or more, and a duration of less than 3 months. Exclusion was applied to patients with uncontrolled infections, other autoimmune diseases, pregnancy or lactation. Diagnoses were established on the basis of clinical symptoms, serum thyroxine and TRAb, thyroid ultrasound, and orbital computed tomography. PBMCs were separated from 7.5 to 10 ml of fresh peripheral blood using Ficoll-Paque density gradient centrifugation. Trizol reagent was used to extract total RNA, and RNA quality was then checked on an Agilent 2100 Bioanalyzer. The TCR beta CDR3 regions were amplified from RNA transcripts. For the first round of RT-PCR on the TCR CDR3, the HTBI primer set was used together with the Qiagen OneStep RT-PCR kit. Libraries were constructed in a second round of multiplex PCR, after which size selection and purification were performed. Paired-end sequencing of the libraries was performed with 100 bp reads on an Illumina HiSeq2000. From the authors' description of their analysis: Raw data were processed with SOAPnuke, discarding reads with adapters, uncalled bases, mean Phred below 15, or no exact constant-primer or identifier match. COPE v1.2.5 was used to merge high-quality paired reads, and clonotypes were defined as unique nucleotide sequences. MiTCR v1.1 was used to align the clonotypes against IMGT TRBV, TRBD and TRBJ reference segments. Only V-J combinations with frequency above 0.0001, covering approximately 99% of repertoires, were analysed. A TCS score was defined as the ratio between F50 (clonal expansion) and ExV (chaos), using BLOSUM62-based TCRdist between CDR3 peptides within each V-J. Welch's t-statistics and random forest reduced just over 500 V-J features to 13, which were used in a naive Bayes classifier (R e1071). Clones were called with MiXCR by TCRdb after fastp trimmed the public reads at Q25, and only in-frame beta chains were retained. When rows share a CDR3 protein, they turn into one entry using the most common DNA and genes. The V and J calls and clone size come from TCRdb's table, not from the authors' own analysis. The table for this sample lists roughly 530,000 distinct CDR3 sequences; over 15% of them were counted only once. The ten largest clonotypes hold approximately 15% of the sample.

The paper's findings and limits, for the study overall: Most expanded thyroid clonotypes (frequency above 0.001) were also detected in blood, a finding suggesting that blood repertoires may reflect thyroid immune responses. In cross-validation, a model built on a 13 V-J signature told ophthalmopathy apart from stable hyperthyroidism with under 90% sensitivity and around 83% specificity, and in testing the same model reached 80%/75%. Sample size was not statistically predetermined, and investigators were not blinded to group allocation. In validation, progression to ophthalmopathy was predicted by the model with roughly 69% sensitivity and 72% to 85% specificity, a median of approximately 7.1 months before onset.

Specimen: blood. This receptor was obtained from a woman aged 18-30 years with Graves' ophthalmopathy.

The nucleotide sequence is given as TGTGCCAGCAGCTGGGTGGACACTGAAGCTTTCTTT. It codes for CASSWVDTEAFF. The V gene is TRBV5-8 and the J gene is TRBJ1-1; no D gene call is confident. The V and J ends are trimmed by 3 bases and 3 bases, leaving 6 bases between them. From the germline V gene, CDR1 is SGHTS and CDR2 is YDEGEE. From the cysteine up to the phenylalanine, the CDR3 has a length of 12 residues. This entry keeps only the CDR3 DNA: 36 bases, framed from base 1.